This T cell receptor (beta chain) was found in a study of cytomegalovirus exposure and HLA in healthy donors. TCRdb keeps only in-frame clones here, not all; method: immunoSEQ multiplex PCR. Of some 100,000 clones listed, around nine tenths are singletons. This sequence originates from a man in his late teens or twenties in good health and CMV-seropositive. Sequencing was performed on PBMCs.

Written as DNA, the CDR3 is TGTGCCAGCAGCTCTGGACAGGGAAACATTCAGTACTTC. Amino acid sequence: CASSSGQGNIQYF. The V and J genes are TRBV11-2 and TRBJ2-4, with 8 bases matching TRBD1. Losses at the gene ends were 4 bases for V and 6 bases for J; bases not matched to a gene: 2. The CDR3 has 13 residues. Germline lookup yields CDR1 SGHAT and CDR2 FQNNGV.